In this sample, the clone carrying this T cell receptor (beta chain) turned up many times. Its antigen remains unidentified. The library targeted TCRbeta and was prepared with unique molecular identifiers. TCRdb used MiXCR to reprocess the PCR reads, holding one entry per CDR3 protein. Among about 150,000 distinct CDR3 sequences, over 8.5% were seen once, and the ten largest hold less than 15%. The source of the sample is a study of T-cell reconstitution after alpha-beta-depleted transplantation in children. CDR1 is KGHSH, CDR2 LQKENI, per germline. This CDR3 is 16 amino acids long. V shed 1 base, J shed 4 bases, and the junction held 7 bases outside the gene matches. Notes on the study in general: The origin of alpha-beta T cells about two months after transplant was reportedly several hundred expanded graft clones.

The TCR sequence derives from a boy between 2 and 15 years old with acute myeloid leukemia, due to receive a stem cell transplant. V and J are TRBV18 and TRBJ1-1; 9 bases are shared with TRBD1. The source material was PBMCs, sampled before TCRalphabeta/CD19-depleted stem cell transplant. DNA for the CDR3: TGTGCCAGCTCACCACGGGACAGGGCAGGAGGCACTGAAGCTTTCTTT. Its protein product is CASSPRDRAGGTEAFF.